One and the same sample provided the 27 T cell receptor beta chains below, sequenced in a study of graft-versus-host responses after intestinal transplantation. These receptors are not linked to any known antigen. Clones were read by immunoSEQ multiplex PCR, and TCRdb kept only the in-frame ones, dropping some. The repertoire includes 50,000 to 55,000 clones, 70% to 90% of them detected once, and 0.62% sits in the top ten. The sequences come from unstimulated CD4+ T cells sorted from spleen or lymph node cells, collected before transplant. The origin of the receptors is a human donor who was the organ donor for an intestinal transplant.

This chain connects TRBV6-5 to TRBJ2-7; 7 bases agree with TRBD1. The CDR3 covers 15 residues. V shed 11 bases and J 3 bases; nucleotides not matched to a gene: 16. Per the germline V gene, CDR1 is MNHEY and CDR2 is SVGAGI. CDR3 sequence: CASRSYGTAIYEQYF. The CDR3 DNA reads as TGTGCCTCGAGGAGCTACGGGACAGCGATCTACGAGCAGTACTTC.

V is TRBV5-5 and J is TRBJ1-4; unclear D gene. V shed 0 bases and J shed 5 bases, with 14 bases lying between them. The CDR3 length is 16 residues. Per the germline V gene, CDR1 is SGHKS and CDR2 is YYEKEE (reference sequence). The CDR3 here is CASSLGVRESNEKLFF. The CDR3 DNA reads TGTGCCAGCAGCTTGGGGGTGAGGGAGAGCAATGAAAAACTGTTTTTT.

V gene TRBV7-2 combines with J gene TRBJ1-2; TRBD1 aligns across 8 bases. The V segment lost 7 bases and the J segment 4 bases; nucleotides outside the gene matches: 8. The CDR3 loop spans 14 amino acids. Germline-derived CDR1 and CDR2 are SGHTA and FQGNSA. The CDR3 nucleotides are TGTGCCAGCACCCTCTTACAGGGGGTCTATGGCTACACCTTC. It yields the protein CASTLLQGVYGYTF.

The chain has TRBV14 and TRBJ1-5; D unclear. The CDR3 length is 13 residues. V lost 4 bases and J 9 bases, leaving 13 bases between the germline ends. Germline values: CDR1 SGHDN, CDR2 FVKESK. The CDR3 DNA reads as TGTGCCAGCAGCCCGGCACAAACGGGGCCCCAGCATTTT. It yields the protein CASSPAQTGPQHF. The entire variable domain, with the rest obtained from reference TRBV14 and TRBJ1-5, is as follows: EAGVTQFPSHSVIEKGQTVTLRCDPISGHDNLYWYRRVMGKEIKFLLHFVKESKQDESGMPNNRFLAERTGGTYSTLKVQPAELEDSGVYFCASSPAQTGPQHFGDGTRLSIL.

This clone was observed a handful of times. This sequence joins TRBV27 and TRBJ1-4; a possible D gene is TRBD1 (5 bases). Per germline, CDR1 MNHEY and CDR2 SMNVEV (reference sequence). The CDR3 covers 13 residues. V was shortened by 5 bases and J by 5 bases, with 9 bases between the two germline ends. CDR3 sequence: CASSKRTNEKLFF. DNA for the CDR3: TGTGCCAGCAGTAAGAGGACAAATGAAAAACTGTTTTTT.

V is TRBV14 and J is TRBJ2-7; a weak D match, TRBD1 (5 bases). V lost 0 bases, J lost 3 bases, and 18 bases lay in between. The CDR3 has 17 residues. The germline V gene encodes CDR1 SGHDN and CDR2 FVKESK. CDR3 loop: CASSQESLSRDGYEQYF. In nucleotides, the CDR3 is TGTGCCAGCAGCCAAGAATCTTTATCCAGGGATGGCTACGAGCAGTACTTC.

The rearrangement joins TRBV30 to TRBJ1-1; TRBD1 aligns across 10 bases. Per the germline V gene, CDR1 is GTSNPN and CDR2 is SVGIG (reference sequence). The CDR3 has 13 residues. The junction had 5 bases not matched to a gene; V was cut back by 7 bases and J by 3 bases. CDR3 sequence (DNA): TGTGCCTCCTTGACAGGGGGCTACACTGAAGCTTTCTTT. Protein: CASLTGGYTEAFF.

This clone came up a few times. Additional DNA sequences in this sample encode the identical CDR3. The gene calls are TRBV27 and TRBJ2-2; D remains unclear. The length of the CDR3 is 14 residues. V shed 6 bases and J shed 6 bases, with 14 bases lying between them. CDR1 and CDR2 (germline): MNHEY, SMNVEV (reference sequence). The CDR3 DNA follows: TGTGCCAGCAGAACGACGAGGTTGGCCGGGGAGCTGTTTTTT. It encodes CASRTTRLAGELFF.

CDR3 amino acids: CASSNGLKSSGNTIYF. CDR3 coding DNA: TGTGCCAGCAGCAATGGACTTAAGAGCTCTGGAAACACCATATATTTT. The chain recombines TRBV21-1 with TRBJ1-3. TRBV21-1 is a pseudogene segment. The CDR3 is 16 residues long.

The chain is built from TRBV7-2 and TRBJ2-7; D unresolved. Germline V gives CDR1 SGHTA, CDR2 FQGNSA. V was clipped by 3 bases and J by 7 bases, with 7 bases between them. The CDR3 totals 11 residues. The CDR3 region is CASSFRREQYF. The CDR3 DNA reads as TGTGCCAGCAGCTTCCGGCGGGAGCAGTACTTC.

The V gene is TRBV2, the J gene TRBJ2-3, with D perhaps TRBD2 (6 bases). The CDR3 loop spans 14 amino acids. CDR1 SNHLY and CDR2 FYNNEI come from the germline V gene. The V gene lost 5 bases and the J gene lost 4 bases, with 13 bases spanning the gap. The CDR3 DNA reads as TGTGCCAGCAGTAATCGGGAGCGCCCAGATACGCAGTATTTT. Its protein is CASSNRERPDTQYF.

This sequence joins TRBV28 and TRBJ2-7; TRBD1 might be the D (5 bases). The CDR3 is 12 amino acids. The ends were cut back, 6 bases at V and 7 bases at J, with 13 bases in the middle. Germline V gene lookup returns CDR1 MDHEN and CDR2 SYDVKM. The CDR3 reads CASSSGRGEQYF. CDR3 nucleotide sequence: TGTGCCAGCAGCTCAGGTAGGGGAGAGCAGTACTTC.

The CDR3 sequence is CASSESHMTSNTEAFF. DNA for the CDR3: TGCGCCAGCAGTGAGTCCCATATGACATCGAACACTGAAGCTTTCTTT. V is TRBV10-1 and J is TRBJ1-1; D call uncertain. The V end lost 0 bases, the J end lost 1 base, and 12 bases lay between the germline ends. The CDR3 has 16 residues. Germline CDR1 WNHNN, CDR2 SYGVQD (reference sequence).

The V and J genes are TRBV4-1 and TRBJ2-1; 11 nucleotides match TRBD2. There are 17 residues in the CDR3. V was clipped by 3 bases and J by 1 base; unmatched bases: 5. The germline V gene encodes CDR1 MGHRA and CDR2 YSYEKL. CDR3 amino acids: CASSQGSSGRSYNEQFF. The CDR3, as DNA: TGCGCCAGCAGCCAGGGATCTAGCGGGAGGTCCTACAATGAGCAGTTCTTC.

The chain couples TRBV5-4 to TRBJ2-3, with 10 bases fitting TRBD2. J lost 8 bases, V lost 2 bases, and 11 bases had no gene match. Germline CDR1 SGHNT, CDR2 YYREEE (reference sequence). The CDR3 is 16 residues long. This CDR3 is CASSLWLAGVGGTQYF. The DNA of the CDR3 is TGTGCCAGCAGCTTATGGCTAGCGGGAGTAGGAGGTACGCAGTATTTT.

This chain connects TRBV6-5 to TRBJ1-5; D perhaps matches TRBD1 (5 bases). The CDR3 is 15 amino acids. CDR1 is MNHEY, CDR2 SVGAGI, per germline. Trimming shortened V by 6 bases and J by 1 base, and 13 bases separated the two germline ends. CDR3 loop: CASSSDRDSNQPQHF. The DNA for the CDR3 is TGTGCCAGCAGCTCCGACAGAGACAGCAATCAGCCCCAGCATTTT.

This clone has just a few counts. This sequence joins TRBV30 and TRBJ1-1; 8 nucleotides match TRBD1. The germline gives CDR1 GTSNPN, CDR2 SVGIG (reference sequence). Trimming took 4 bases from V and 3 from J; bases not matched to a gene: 4. The CDR3 is 13 amino acids. The CDR3 DNA is TGTGCCTGGAATGACAGGGGAGACACTGAAGCTTTCTTT. This gives the protein CAWNDRGDTEAFF.

The gene calls are TRBV7-2 and TRBJ2-5, with TRBD1 matching over 9 bases. Judging by the DNA end, TRBJ2-7 fits better; the J call may be wrong. Germline V CDR1 and CDR2: SGHTA, FQGNSA. The CDR3 runs to 14 residues. For the CDR3, the DNA is TGTGCCAGCACCCTCGGGACAGGGACCTACGAGCAGTACTTC. This gives the protein CASTLGTGTYEQYF.

V gene TRBV4-2 combines with J gene TRBJ2-4; TRBD2 agrees at 9 bases. CDR1 LGHNA and CDR2 YNFKEQ come from the germline V gene. V shed 1 base and J 5 bases; nucleotides not matched to a gene: 3. The CDR3 sequence is 15 residues long. The CDR3 is CASSQVSSGENIQYF. For the CDR3, the DNA is TGTGCCAGCAGCCAAGTCTCTAGCGGGGAAAACATTCAGTACTTC.

This chain's CDR3 is CASSLGTRGRNEQFF. The CDR3 DNA follows: TGCGCCAGCAGCTTGGGGACCAGGGGGCGAAATGAGCAGTTCTTC. This chain uses TRBV5-1 with TRBJ2-1; 8 positions agree with TRBD1. V lost 0 bases, J lost 7 bases, and 6 bases stayed unmatched. From germline, CDR1 is SGHRS and CDR2 YFSETQ. The CDR3 is made up of 15 amino acids.

V is TRBV5-4 and J is TRBJ2-7, with 9 nucleotides matching TRBD2. This CDR3 region has 15 residues. V lost 4 bases to trimming and J lost 6 bases; unmatched junction nucleotides: 11. Germline V gives CDR1 SGHNT, CDR2 YYREEE (reference sequence). This CDR3 reads CASSPIVPAGGEQYF. For the CDR3, the DNA is TGTGCCAGCAGCCCGATTGTCCCAGCGGGAGGCGAGCAGTACTTC.

This rearrangement joins TRBV18 to TRBJ2-7, with TRBD1 matching 8 bases. Germline CDR1 reads KGHSH; CDR2 reads LQKENI. This CDR3 has 14 residues. J lost 5 bases, V lost 4 bases, and 7 bases had no gene match. The CDR3 loop reads CASSHGQGVNEQYF. CDR3 in DNA: TGTGCCAGCTCACACGGACAGGGAGTGAACGAGCAGTACTTC. The full variable domain, in which reference TRBV18 and TRBJ2-7 provide the parts outside the CDR3, is NAGVMQNPRHLVRRRGQEARLRCSPMKGHSHVYWYRQLPEEGLKFMVYLQKENIIDESGMPKERFSAEFPKEGPSILRIQQVVRGDSAAYFCASSHGQGVNEQYFGPGTRLTVT.

The genes are TRBV5-1 and TRBJ1-2; no clear D. Trimming pared 0 bases from V and 6 bases from J, leaving 12 bases between. The CDR3 sequence is 14 residues long. The germline CDR1 and CDR2 sequences are SGHRS and YFSETQ. The CDR3 protein is CASSLANEENGYTF. The CDR3 DNA sequence: TGCGCCAGCAGCTTGGCCAACGAGGAAAATGGCTACACCTTC.

This chain joins TRBV28 and TRBJ1-1; unclear D gene. Trimming left V 3 bases short and J 7 bases short, with 6 bases between. Per germline, CDR1 MDHEN and CDR2 SYDVKM. The CDR3 is made up of 11 amino acids. CDR3: CASSFRFEAFF. The CDR3 nucleotides read TGTGCCAGCAGTTTTAGATTTGAAGCTTTCTTT.

The CDR3 loop reads CASSLLGEPLHF. CDR3 coding DNA: TGTGCCAGCAGTTTGTTAGGGGAACCCCTCCACTTT. This rearrangement joins TRBV28 to TRBJ1-6, with a weak D call TRBD1 (5 bases). The CDR3 has 12 amino acids. V was pared by 3 bases and J by 12 bases, with 9 bases between. Germline loops: CDR1 MDHEN, CDR2 SYDVKM.

This clone has a single count. The rearrangement joins TRBV9 to TRBJ1-1, with unresolved D. From germline, CDR1 is SGDLS and CDR2 YYNGEE. V shed 1 base and J shed 1 base, with 5 bases lying between them. CDR3 length: 13 residues. The CDR3 sequence is CASSVTGNTEAFF. CDR3 nucleotide sequence: TGTGCCAGCAGCGTAACTGGGAACACTGAAGCTTTCTTT.

V is TRBV5-1 and J is TRBJ2-6; 8 bases match TRBD2. V shed 2 bases and J 2 bases; nucleotides not matched to a gene: 3. This CDR3 contains 16 residues. Per germline, CDR1 SGHRS and CDR2 YFSETQ. This chain's CDR3 is CASSFTGGAGANVLTF. The CDR3 DNA follows: TGCGCCAGCAGCTTTACGGGGGGGGCTGGGGCCAACGTCCTGACTTTC.